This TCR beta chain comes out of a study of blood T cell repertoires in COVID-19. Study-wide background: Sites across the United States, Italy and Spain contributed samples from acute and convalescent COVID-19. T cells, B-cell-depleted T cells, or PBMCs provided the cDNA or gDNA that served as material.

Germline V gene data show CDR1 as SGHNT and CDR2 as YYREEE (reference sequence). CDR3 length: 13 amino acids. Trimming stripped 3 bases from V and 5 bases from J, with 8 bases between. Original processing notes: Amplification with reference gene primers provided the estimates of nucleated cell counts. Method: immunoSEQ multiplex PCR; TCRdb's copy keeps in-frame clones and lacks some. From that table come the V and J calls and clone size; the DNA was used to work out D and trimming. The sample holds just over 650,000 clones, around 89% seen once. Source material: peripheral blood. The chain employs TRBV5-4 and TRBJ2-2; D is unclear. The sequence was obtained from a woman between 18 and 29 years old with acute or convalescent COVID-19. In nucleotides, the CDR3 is TGTGCCAGCAGCTCCCCCCAGACCGGGGAGCTGTTTTTT. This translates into CASSSPQTGELFF.